This T cell receptor (beta chain) was sequenced for a study of T-cell memory formation after mild COVID-19. Using constant-segment primers, 5'RACE produced TCR alpha and TCR beta cDNA libraries carrying sample barcodes and UMIs. Via MiXCR, TCRdb re-called the 5' RACE reads, giving one row per CDR3 protein. In the table there are about 290,000 distinct CDR3 sequences, approximately 15% of which are singletons. Study-wide results and limits: Memory sampled before infection contained some responding clones, suggesting cross-reactive memory joined. Mainly in CM and EM were contracting CD4+ clones; CD8+ were in EMRA. Clones contracting over day 15 to 85 were CD4/CD8 balanced, with later expanders leaning CD4+.

This clonotype has a handful of counts. Its antigen remains unknown. The CDR3 extends over 18 amino acids. CDR1 is SGDLS and CDR2 is YYNGEE in the germline V gene. V shed 3 bases and J 4 bases; nucleotides not matched to a gene: 16. The sample taken for sequencing was PBMCs or a T cell subset sorted from them (not recorded which). The receptor comes from a man between 18 and 35 years old who had mild COVID-19 (a few samples of this study predate the infection). Cell type and time point are not known. The genes are TRBV9 and TRBJ2-1; 7 bases map to TRBD2. The DNA for the CDR3 is TGTGCCAGCAGCGCCCCAAAGAGGCTAGCGGCCAAGTACAATGAGCAGTTCTTC. This codes for CASSAPKRLAAKYNEQFF.